The next 21 T cell receptor beta chains were all read from a single sample in a study of CD8+ T cells in alopecia areata. Treatment given: oral pan-JAK inhibitor, 5-10 mg twice daily. RNA extraction was followed by reverse transcription into cDNA, which acted as the sequencing template. Clones were sequenced by immunoSEQ multiplex PCR, and TCRdb holds only the in-frame ones, with some missing. Of about 250,000 clones listed, about 62% were seen once; the top ten hold about 0.88%. The sample was CD4+ T cells sorted from blood, taken around week 54, from a patient treated with tofacitinib. These receptors were obtained from a human donor with alopecia areata.

This clone appeared a few times. This chain joins TRBV20-1 and TRBJ2-5; no clear D gene. Germline V gene data show CDR1 as DFQATT and CDR2 as SNEGSKA (reference sequence). Trimming removed 6 bases at V and 4 bases at J, with 9 bases between. This CDR3 has 11 amino acids. The CDR3 region has the DNA TGCAGTGCGAACAACCGAGAGACCCAGTACTTC. It codes for CSANNRETQYF.

This clone was recorded a few times. The chain recombines TRBV7-9 with TRBJ2-1; D is possibly TRBD2 (6 bases). Trimming took off 5 bases at V and 0 bases at J, with 20 bases between the two ends. The CDR3 runs 18 residues. Germline V gives CDR1 SEHNR, CDR2 FQNEAQ (reference sequence). The CDR3 reads CASSPRGMAGLSYNEQFF. CDR3 DNA sequence: TGTGCCAGCAGCCCTAGAGGGATGGCGGGGCTCTCCTACAATGAGCAGTTCTTC.

This clone came up a few times. V usage is TRBV9 and J usage is TRBJ2-4; tentative D call: TRBD1 (9 bases). This CDR3 is 15 amino acids long. The germline V gene encodes CDR1 SGDLS and CDR2 YYNGEE. The V and J ends lost 0 bases and 7 bases respectively, with 14 bases between them. The CDR3 bases are TGTGCCAGCAGCGTAGCGGGAGGGACAGGGAACATTCAGTACTTC. This encodes CASSVAGGTGNIQYF.

This clone appeared a few times. The chain recombines TRBV19 with TRBJ2-4; D not resolved. Trimming took off 5 bases at V and 6 bases at J, with 11 bases between the two ends. The V gene's germline CDR1 is LNHDA and CDR2 SQIVND (reference sequence). This CDR3 comprises 13 residues. The CDR3 coding sequence is TGTGCCAGTAGTCCGCGACCGACAAACATTCAGTACTTC. Translated: CASSPRPTNIQYF. The whole variable domain, remainder taken from reference TRBV19 and TRBJ2-4, is DGGITQSPKYLFRKEGQNVTLSCEQNLNHDAMYWYRQDPGQGLRLIYYSQIVNDFQKGDIAEGYSVSREKKESFPLTVTSAQKNPTAFYLCASSPRPTNIQYFGAGTRLSVL.

The rearrangement links TRBV15 to TRBJ1-1; tentative D call: TRBD1 (6 bases). This CDR3 contains 15 residues. V gave up 0 bases and J gave up 1 base, with 9 bases separating them. Germline V gene data show CDR1 as LNHNV and CDR2 as YYDKDF (reference sequence). The CDR3 loop is CATSREAGANTEAFF. CDR3 bases: TGTGCCACCAGCAGAGAGGCAGGGGCGAACACTGAAGCTTTCTTT.

This clone was found a few times. Other DNA sequences of this sample code for an identical CDR3. The rearrangement uses TRBV9 and TRBJ2-5; D not certain. This CDR3 spans 12 amino acids. V was clipped by 0 bases and J by 0 bases, with 0 bases between them. The V gene's germline CDR1 is SGDLS and CDR2 YYNGEE. The CDR3 sequence is CASSVDQETQYF. As DNA, the CDR3 is TGTGCCAGCAGCGTAGACCAAGAGACCCAGTACTTC.

The chain recombines TRBV5-4 with TRBJ2-2; weak D call: TRBD1 (5 bases). Per the germline V gene, CDR1 is SGHNT and CDR2 is YYREEE (reference sequence). Trimming took 5 bases from V and 4 from J, leaving 12 bases between them. The CDR3 loop spans 14 amino acids. In DNA form, the CDR3 reads TGTGCCAGCAGGGGCGGACATCCCACCGGGGAGCTGTTTTTT. It translates to CASRGGHPTGELFF.

This chain uses TRBV11-3 with TRBJ2-2; tentatively, D is TRBD1 (5 bases). Trimming removed 5 bases at V and 0 bases at J, with 13 bases between. Germline V gene lookup returns CDR1 SGHNT and CDR2 YENEEA. This CDR3 is built from 16 residues. CDR3: CASSLRTTSNTGELFF. CDR3 coding DNA: TGTGCCAGCAGCCTTAGGACAACCTCGAACACCGGGGAGCTGTTTTTT.

This chain links TRBV18 with TRBJ2-7; possibly TRBD1 for D (6 bases). V was cut by 3 bases and J by 7 bases, with 13 bases left in between. This CDR3 is 13 amino acids long. Per germline, CDR1 KGHSH and CDR2 LQKENI. CDR3 protein: CASSPDSLREQYF. The CDR3 bases are TGTGCCAGCTCACCGGACAGCCTGAGGGAGCAGTACTTC. Filled out from reference TRBV18 and TRBJ2-7, the complete variable domain reads NAGVMQNPRHLVRRRGQEARLRCSPMKGHSHVYWYRQLPEEGLKFMVYLQKENIIDESGMPKERFSAEFPKEGPSILRIQQVVRGDSAAYFCASSPDSLREQYFGPGTRLTVT.

This chain links TRBV7-9 with TRBJ2-7, with D possibly matching TRBD1 (6 bases). This CDR3 comprises 13 residues. Germline V gene sequence: CDR1 SEHNR, CDR2 FQNEAQ (reference sequence). The V end was cut by 4 bases, the J end by 2 bases, with 9 bases between. The CDR3: CASSSGTTYEQYF. In nucleotides, the CDR3 is TGTGCCAGCAGCTCCGGGACAACCTACGAGCAGTACTTC. Supplemented by reference TRBV7-9 and TRBJ2-7, the full variable domain reads DTGVSQNPRHKITKRGQNVTFRCDPISEHNRLYWYRQTLGQGPEFLTYFQNEAQLEKSRLLSDRFSAERPKGSFSTLEIQRTEQGDSAMYLCASSSGTTYEQYFGPGTRLTVT.

This chain links TRBV2 with TRBJ1-2; D perhaps matches TRBD1 (6 bases). The CDR3 contains 13 residues. Germline CDR1 reads SNHLY; CDR2 reads FYNNEI. Trimming removed 5 bases from V and 11 bases from J, with 18 bases in between. The DNA of the CDR3 is TGTGCCAGCAGTACCGACAGGCAGATGGGATACACCTTC. Protein sequence: CASSTDRQMGYTF. The variable domain in full, with the rest retrieved from reference TRBV2 and TRBJ1-2, is EPEVTQTPSHQVTQMGQEVILRCVPISNHLYFYWYRQILGQKVEFLVSFYNNEISEKSEIFDDQFSVERPDGSNFTLKIRSTKLEDSAMYFCASSTDRQMGYTFGSGTRLTVV.

The V gene is TRBV27, the J gene TRBJ2-7; D uncertain. The CDR3 totals 13 residues. The V gene lost 6 bases and the J gene lost 3 bases, with 12 bases spanning the gap. Germline V gives CDR1 MNHEY, CDR2 SMNVEV (reference sequence). Here the CDR3 DNA reads TGTGCCAGCAGGGACGTAACCCGCTACGAGCAGTACTTC. Amino acid sequence: CASRDVTRYEQYF.

This chain joins TRBV25-1 and TRBJ2-5; tentatively, D is TRBD1 (6 bases). V was clipped by 5 bases and J by 4 bases, with 11 bases between them. CDR1 and CDR2 from the germline V gene are MGHDK and SYGVNS. The CDR3 runs 13 residues. CDR3 region: CASSQQGGETQYF. The CDR3 DNA sequence: TGTGCCAGCAGTCAACAGGGTGGAGAGACCCAGTACTTC.

This chain uses TRBV7-3 with TRBJ2-6, with unresolved D. V lost 6 bases and J lost 4, with 7 bases in between. Germline V CDR1 and CDR2: SGHTA, FQGTGA. The CDR3 is 13 amino acids. The CDR3 sequence: CASSKGGANVLTF. The CDR3 region has the DNA TGTGCCAGCAGTAAGGGCGGGGCCAACGTCCTGACTTTC.

This clone came up a few times. The chain uses TRBV2 and TRBJ1-6, with TRBD1 identical over 9 bases. Germline lookup yields CDR1 SNHLY and CDR2 FYNNEI. There are 15 residues in the CDR3. Trimming took 3 bases from V and 7 from J; bases not matched to a gene: 4. CDR3 coding DNA: TGTGCCAGCAGTGATGGTGACAGGGGGAATTCACCCCTCCACTTT. Its translation: CASSDGDRGNSPLHF. The entire variable domain, with the rest obtained from reference TRBV2 and TRBJ1-6, is as follows: EPEVTQTPSHQVTQMGQEVILRCVPISNHLYFYWYRQILGQKVEFLVSFYNNEISEKSEIFDDQFSVERPDGSNFTLKIRSTKLEDSAMYFCASSDGDRGNSPLHFGNGTRLTVT.

The chain recombines TRBV6-6 with TRBJ2-7; D may match TRBD1 or TRBD2 (5 bases each). The V and J ends lost 7 bases and 7 bases respectively, with 11 bases between them. This CDR3 is 11 amino acids long. Germline V gives CDR1 MNHNY, CDR2 SVGAGI (reference sequence). The CDR3 coding sequence is TGTGCCAGCATTGGGGCGGGTGAGCAGTACTTC. Amino acids: CASIGAGEQYF.

This rearrangement joins TRBV27 to TRBJ2-7; D is unclear. Germline-derived CDR1 and CDR2 are MNHEY and SMNVEV (reference sequence). V was pared by 7 bases and J by 4 bases, with 11 bases between. This CDR3 region has 12 residues. CDR3 loop: CASISQRYEQYF. CDR3 bases: TGTGCCAGCATCTCCCAGAGGTACGAGCAGTACTTC.

The V call is TRBV19, the J call TRBJ1-2, with D perhaps matching TRBD1 (5 bases). V lost 5 bases to trimming and J lost 0 bases, with 10 bases between them. The CDR3 runs 14 residues. Germline V lookup: CDR1 LNHDA, CDR2 SQIVND (reference sequence). DNA of the CDR3: TGTGCCAGTAGTCCCCGGGGGGCTAACTATGGCTACACCTTC. Translated: CASSPRGANYGYTF.

The chain has TRBV10-3 and TRBJ2-3; no clear D gene. The CDR3 is 11 amino acids. Germline V gene data show CDR1 as ENHRY and CDR2 as SYGVKD. Trimming removed 0 bases from V and 13 bases from J, with 8 bases in between. The CDR3 reads CAISESTPKYF. CDR3 bases: TGTGCCATCAGTGAGTCGACCCCCAAGTATTTT.

This clone was counted only a few times. The chain carries TRBV7-9 and TRBJ1-1; no reliable D call. Per germline, CDR1 SEHNR and CDR2 FQNEAQ (reference sequence). V was trimmed by 1 base and J by 1 base, leaving 7 bases between them. CDR3 length: 14 amino acids. CDR3 residues: CASSLVGENTEAFF. CDR3 nucleotide sequence: TGTGCCAGCAGCTTAGTTGGGGAGAACACTGAAGCTTTCTTT.

A single count supports this clone. The chain employs TRBV2 and TRBJ2-5; D is perhaps TRBD1 (6 bases). Trimming took 6 bases from V and 5 from J, leaving 13 bases between them. Germline V gene lookup returns CDR1 SNHLY and CDR2 FYNNEI. The CDR3 length is 13 residues. The CDR3 loop reads CASSDRQRETQYF. The DNA of the CDR3 is TGTGCCAGCAGCGACAGGCAAAGGGAGACCCAGTACTTC. Complete variable domain (other parts from reference TRBV2 and TRBJ2-5): EPEVTQTPSHQVTQMGQEVILRCVPISNHLYFYWYRQILGQKVEFLVSFYNNEISEKSEIFDDQFSVERPDGSNFTLKIRSTKLEDSAMYFCASSDRQRETQYFGPGTRLLVL.